These 24 T cell receptor beta chains share one sample of origin, sequenced in a study of T cell changes during pregnancy in multiple sclerosis. Generated by immunoSEQ multiplex PCR, the TCRdb table keeps only in-frame clones and is missing some. The table has about 110,000 clones, around 93% seen once; the top ten hold 0.78%. Here the sequenced sample was peripheral blood, taken in the third trimester of pregnancy. The origin of the receptors is a female donor in good health, enrolled as a control in a pregnancy study.

This clone was counted once. The chain has TRBV7-2 and TRBJ1-2; 10 nucleotides agree with TRBD1. Looked up from germline, CDR1 is SGHTA and CDR2 is FQGNSA. The junction had 18 bases not matched to a gene; V was cut back by 8 bases and J by 6 bases. This CDR3 has 17 residues. CDR3 in amino acids: CASGRPGQGFRSNGYTF. The CDR3 region has the DNA TGTGCCAGCGGACGACCGGGACAGGGGTTTAGGTCTAATGGCTACACCTTC.

The chain joins TRBV11-2 to TRBJ2-3, with TRBD2 matching over 8 bases. The CDR3 has 16 amino acids. J was trimmed by 4 bases and V by 3 bases; bases with no gene match: 9. From germline, CDR1 is SGHAT and CDR2 FQNNGV. The CDR3 DNA reads as TGTGCCAGCAGCTTGTTTGGGCGGGGGGTCCCAGATACGCAGTATTTT. Translation: CASSLFGRGVPDTQYF.

The rearrangement links TRBV6-5 to TRBJ2-7; D not resolved. The V gene lost 2 bases and the J gene lost 2 bases, with 7 bases spanning the gap. The CDR3 is made up of 13 amino acids. Germline CDR1 reads MNHEY; CDR2 reads SVGAGI. CDR3 residues: CASSYSPPYEQYF. The DNA of the CDR3 is TGTGCCAGCAGTTACAGCCCCCCCTACGAGCAGTACTTC.

V and J are TRBV2 and TRBJ2-3; a weak D match, TRBD2 (6 bases). Trimming pared 5 bases from V and 2 bases from J, leaving 11 bases between. Germline V CDR1 and CDR2: SNHLY, FYNNEI. This CDR3 spans 14 amino acids. CDR3 sequence reads: CASSREQLTDTQYF. In DNA, the CDR3 is TGTGCCAGCAGTCGGGAGCAGCTCACAGATACGCAGTATTTT.

The chain employs TRBV27 and TRBJ1-4; 9 bases fit TRBD1. Germline-derived CDR1 and CDR2 are MNHEY and SMNVEV (reference sequence). CDR3 length equals 14 residues. V shed 5 bases, J shed 8 bases, and the junction held 6 bases outside the gene matches. Written as DNA, the CDR3 is TGTGCCAGCAGTCTCACAGGGGGCAGGGAAAAACTGTTTTTT. It translates to CASSLTGGREKLFF. The full variable domain, rest sourced from reference TRBV27 and TRBJ1-4, is EAQVTQNPRYLITVTGKKLTVTCSQNMNHEYMSWYRQDPGLGLRQIYYSMNVEVTDKGDVPEGYKVSRKEKRNFPLILESPSPNQTSLYFCASSLTGGREKLFFGSGTQLSVL.

The chain couples TRBV7-2 to TRBJ1-1, with 7 bases fitting TRBD1. The junction had 7 bases not matched to a gene; V was cut back by 1 base and J by 5 bases. The CDR3 runs to 15 residues. The germline V gene has CDR1 SGHTA and CDR2 FQGNSA. The CDR3 spells CASSLGRQGGTEAFF. For the CDR3, the DNA is TGTGCCAGCAGCTTAGGGCGACAGGGAGGAACTGAAGCTTTCTTT.

This clone was seen only once. V gene TRBV30 combines with J gene TRBJ2-3, with 12 bases matching TRBD1. Germline assignment: CDR1 GTSNPN and CDR2 SVGIG (reference sequence). The length of the CDR3 is 15 residues. Germline trimming cut 2 bases from V and 5 bases from J; bases unmatched to any gene: 5. The CDR3 loop reads CAWSWGQGAIDTQYF. The CDR3 bases are TGTGCCTGGAGTTGGGGACAGGGGGCGATAGATACGCAGTATTTT.

This chain joins TRBV30 and TRBJ1-2; D gene uncertain. Trimming took off 0 bases at V and 4 bases at J, with 9 bases between the two ends. The CDR3 sequence is 13 residues long. Germline lookup yields CDR1 GTSNPN and CDR2 SVGIG (reference sequence). The CDR3 region is CAWSVPGIYGYTF. The CDR3 DNA reads TGTGCCTGGAGTGTACCCGGGATCTATGGCTACACCTTC.

This clone was detected once. This chain links TRBV7-2 with TRBJ2-2; 9 bases map to TRBD2. The CDR3 runs to 16 residues. The germline CDR1 and CDR2 sequences are SGHTA and FQGNSA. V lost 1 base and J lost 6; bases outside the gene matches: 6. CDR3 sequence reads: CASSLGRGGGSGELFF. For the CDR3, the DNA is TGTGCCAGCAGCTTAGGGCGGGGGGGCGGTTCCGGGGAGCTGTTTTTT.

V usage is TRBV27 and J usage is TRBJ1-3; D gene ambiguous. Germline V lookup: CDR1 MNHEY, CDR2 SMNVEV (reference sequence). The CDR3 covers 13 residues. V was clipped by 2 bases and J by 2 bases, with 4 bases between them. The CDR3 DNA is TGTGCCAGCAGTTTAACAACTGGAAACACCATATATTTT. Translated, it gives CASSLTTGNTIYF.

J is TRBJ1-2 and V is TRBV4-3; no clear D gene. The germline V gene encodes CDR1 LGHNA and CDR2 YSLEER. The CDR3 contains 15 residues. V lost 0 bases and J lost 5, with 13 bases in between. CDR3 loop: CASSQESAGKYGYTF. The CDR3 region has the DNA TGCGCCAGCAGCCAAGAATCTGCAGGAAAGTATGGCTACACCTTC.

V gene TRBV10-3 combines with J gene TRBJ2-7, with no clear D. The germline V gene has CDR1 ENHRY and CDR2 SYGVKD. This CDR3 comprises 11 residues. The V gene lost 4 bases and the J gene lost 5 bases, with 6 bases spanning the gap. CDR3 region: CAISAIDEQYF. The CDR3 nucleotides are TGTGCCATCAGTGCTATTGACGAGCAGTACTTC.

The J gene is TRBJ1-1, the V gene TRBV6-1; possibly TRBD1 for D (5 bases). Per the germline V gene, CDR1 is MNHNS and CDR2 is SASEGT. The CDR3 loop spans 14 amino acids. V was cut by 1 base and J by 1 base, with 7 bases left in between. CDR3 DNA sequence: TGTGCCAGCAGTGAAGTACAGGCGAACACTGAAGCTTTCTTT. Its translation: CASSEVQANTEAFF.

This chain connects TRBV15 to TRBJ2-5; D is perhaps TRBD2 (5 bases). CDR1 LNHNV and CDR2 YYDKDF come from the germline V gene (reference sequence). Trimming cost V 0 bases and J 2 bases, with 7 bases left between them. The CDR3 sequence is 14 residues long. The DNA for the CDR3 is TGTGCCACCAGCAGAGATCTAGCACAAGAGACCCAGTACTTC. Protein: CATSRDLAQETQYF. The complete variable domain, with remaining parts taken from reference TRBV15 and TRBJ2-5, reads DAMVIQNPRYQVTQFGKPVTLSCSQTLNHNVMYWYQQKSSQAPKLLFHYYDKDFNNEADTPDNFQSRRPNTSFCFLDIRSPGLGDTAMYLCATSRDLAQETQYFGPGTRLLVL.

The chain carries TRBV18 and TRBJ1-1; no firm D call. The V end lost 3 bases, the J end lost 1 base, and 12 bases lay between the germline ends. Germline-derived CDR1 and CDR2 are KGHSH and LQKENI. The CDR3 spans 15 residues. In nucleotides, the CDR3 is TGTGCCAGCTCACCTAAGATCACTGAGAACACTGAAGCTTTCTTT. As protein: CASSPKITENTEAFF.

This chain joins TRBV28 and TRBJ2-2; weak D call: TRBD1 (6 bases). V shed 2 bases and J shed 3 bases, with 10 bases lying between them. CDR3 length: 15 amino acids. Germline V gene lookup returns CDR1 MDHEN and CDR2 SYDVKM. The CDR3 nucleotides are TGTGCCAGCAGTTTACTGGACAGAGACACCGGGGAGCTGTTTTTT. Amino acid sequence: CASSLLDRDTGELFF.

The gene calls are TRBV10-2 and TRBJ2-7; TRBD1 matches at 7 bases. This CDR3 is 13 amino acids long. CDR1 and CDR2 from the germline V gene are WSHSY and SAAADI. J gave up 10 bases and V 8 bases, and 14 bases lay outside the gene matches. The CDR3 nucleotides read TGCGCCAGCGCCGGGACAGACACCAGCAACCAGTACTTC. Translation gives CASAGTDTSNQYF.

On this clone itself: Compared with germline, one end of the junction differs, possibly owing to a read error. The rearrangement links TRBV6-4 to TRBJ2-7; 11 bases map to TRBD2. The germline gives CDR1 MRHNA, CDR2 SNTAGT. CDR3 length: 15 amino acids. The CDR3 here is CASSEGLAASSEQYF. As DNA, the CDR3 is TGTGCCAGCAGTGAGGGACTAGCGGCATCCTCCGAGCAGTACTTC.

This rearrangement joins TRBV2 to TRBJ1-2; 7 positions match TRBD1. V dropped 10 bases and J dropped 4; count of bases not matched to a gene: 18. Germline assignment: CDR1 SNHLY and CDR2 FYNNEI. This CDR3 has 16 amino acids. CDR3 DNA: TGTGCCATCGATCGACAGGGTGGGCCTGGGCCCTATGGCTACACCTTC. Translating it yields CAIDRQGGPGPYGYTF. The entire variable domain, with the rest obtained from reference TRBV2 and TRBJ1-2, is as follows: EPEVTQTPSHQVTQMGQEVILRCVPISNHLYFYWYRQILGQKVEFLVSFYNNEISEKSEIFDDQFSVERPDGSNFTLKIRSTKLEDSAMYFCAIDRQGGPGPYGYTFGSGTRLTVV.

The chain joins TRBV2 to TRBJ1-1; a possible D gene is TRBD1 (5 bases). CDR3 length equals 14 residues. CDR1 and CDR2 (germline): SNHLY, FYNNEI. V gave up 6 bases and J gave up 1 base, with 12 bases separating them. The CDR3 bases are TGTGCCAGCAGAGTACAGGAGGGGAACACTGAAGCTTTCTTT. Encoded protein: CASRVQEGNTEAFF.

J is TRBJ2-7 and V is TRBV30, with 7 bases that match TRBD1. V shed 1 base and J 4 bases; nucleotides not matched to a gene: 13. Germline V gene lookup returns CDR1 GTSNPN and CDR2 SVGIG (reference sequence). The CDR3 is made up of 16 amino acids. The CDR3 spells CAWSAGLGGQLYEQYF. In nucleotides, the CDR3 is TGTGCCTGGAGTGCGGGTTTAGGGGGACAGTTATACGAGCAGTACTTC.

V usage is TRBV6-5 and J usage is TRBJ1-2; TRBD1 aligns across 7 bases. V dropped 6 bases and J dropped 8; count of bases not matched to a gene: 9. Germline V gives CDR1 MNHEY, CDR2 SVGAGI. The CDR3 is 13 residues long. This CDR3 is CASSEDRLGGYTF. CDR3 DNA: TGTGCCAGCAGCGAGGACAGGCTGGGGGGCTACACCTTC.

The V call is TRBV7-9, the J call TRBJ2-7, with 8 positions matching TRBD2. Germline lookup yields CDR1 SEHNR and CDR2 FQNEAQ (reference sequence). With 5 bases clipped from V and 4 bases from J, the junction kept 7 bases outside the gene matches. This CDR3 contains 14 residues. The CDR3 loop is CASSLPGGVYEQYF. The CDR3 DNA reads as TGTGCCAGCAGCCTCCCGGGAGGGGTTTACGAGCAGTACTTC.

The genes are TRBV15 and TRBJ1-5, with D uncertain. V was shortened by 0 bases and J by 0 bases, with 12 bases between the two germline ends. This CDR3 is built from 17 residues. Germline V gene data show CDR1 as LNHNV and CDR2 as YYDKDF (reference sequence). Written as DNA, the CDR3 is TGTGCCACCAGCAGAGATCCGGAGGGTTATAGCAATCAGCCCCAGCATTTT. This encodes CATSRDPEGYSNQPQHF.